Included here is one TCR beta chain sequence, with context. Data came from immunoSEQ multiplex PCR; TCRdb stores just in-frame clones and leaves some out. The table shows 100,000 or so clones, with 91% occurring only once. This record comes from a study of T cell changes during pregnancy in multiple sclerosis. Deletions cut 5 bases from V and 0 bases from J, with 13 bases between. This CDR3 is 14 amino acids long. CDR1 is SQVTM and CDR2 is ANQGSEA in the germline V gene. The chain has TRBV29-1 and TRBJ1-2, with a tentative D call TRBD1 (6 bases). The TCR comes from a female donor with multiple sclerosis, enrolled in a pregnancy study. The source was peripheral blood, collected in the second trimester of pregnancy. The CDR3 here is CSVSSNRANYGYTF. CDR3 DNA: TGCAGCGTTTCATCCAACAGGGCTAACTATGGCTACACCTTC.